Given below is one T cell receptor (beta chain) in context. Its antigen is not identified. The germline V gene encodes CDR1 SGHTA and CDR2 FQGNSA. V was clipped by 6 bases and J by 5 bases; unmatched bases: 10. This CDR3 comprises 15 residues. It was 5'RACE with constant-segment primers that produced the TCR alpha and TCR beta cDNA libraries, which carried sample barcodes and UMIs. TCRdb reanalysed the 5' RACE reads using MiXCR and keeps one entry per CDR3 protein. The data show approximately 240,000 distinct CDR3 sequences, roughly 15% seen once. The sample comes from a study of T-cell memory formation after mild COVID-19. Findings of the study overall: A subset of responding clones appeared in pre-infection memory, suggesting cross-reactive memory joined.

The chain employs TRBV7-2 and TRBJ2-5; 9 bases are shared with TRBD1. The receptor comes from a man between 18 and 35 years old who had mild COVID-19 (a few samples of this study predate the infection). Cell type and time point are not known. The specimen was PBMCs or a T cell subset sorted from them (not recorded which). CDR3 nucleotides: TGTGCCAGCAGTTACCAACAGGGGGCTGGCGAGACCCAGTACTTC. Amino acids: CASSYQQGAGETQYF. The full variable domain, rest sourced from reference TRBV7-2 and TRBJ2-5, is GAGVSQSPSNKVTEKGKDVELRCDPISGHTALYWYRQSLGQGLEFLIYFQGNSAPDKSGLPSDRFSAERTGGSVSTLTIQRTQQEDSAVYLCASSYQQGAGETQYFGPGTRLLVL.